The present TCR beta chain was sequenced within a study of memory CD4+ T cells and cytomegalovirus serostatus. Study-level information: Healthy Belgian adult donors included under ten CMV-positive and 24 CMV-negative people.

This CDR3 comprises 14 residues. V was pared by 5 bases and J by 8 bases, with 6 bases of the junction left unmatched. Germline lookup yields CDR1 MNHEY and CDR2 SMNVEV (reference sequence). Profiling relied on immunoSEQ multiplex PCR, and the TCRdb table lists in-frame clones only, not all of them. The profile covers about 64,000 clones, with roughly 80% appearing a single time and nearly 0.9% taken by the ten largest. The sort gate was single viable CD3+CD4+CD8-CD45RO+ cells for memory CD4+ T cells. CMV serostatus came from serum IgG against pp150, pp28, p38, p52. The chain joins TRBV27 to TRBJ1-4, with 9 positions matching TRBD1. The sequenced sample was memory CD4+ T cells from blood. This TCR came from an adult in good health and CMV-seronegative. The CDR3 bases are TGTGCCAGCAGTCGACAGGGGGGAGGGGAAAAACTGTTTTTT. This sequence encodes CASSRQGGGEKLFF.